Reported below is one TCR beta chain. In the original analysis: Estimation of nucleated cell counts was performed using reference gene primer amplification. Only in-frame clones appear in the TCRdb table, and some are missing; sequencing was by immunoSEQ multiplex PCR. V, J and clone size are those of that table, while D and trimming were read from the DNA. This table has 200,000 to 300,000 clones, more than 80% appearing once. The data were obtained in a study of blood T cell repertoires in COVID-19. Study-wide background: Italy, Spain and the United States were the sources of the convalescent and acute COVID-19 samples. The analysed material was cDNA or gDNA that came from T cells, B-cell-depleted T cells, or PBMCs.

CDR3 length equals 14 residues. Trimming took off 4 bases at V and 3 bases at J, with 12 bases between the two ends. The germline CDR1 and CDR2 sequences are SGHVS and FQNEAQ. The rearrangement joins TRBV7-8 to TRBJ1-2; possibly TRBD1 for D (6 bases). Input material: peripheral blood. The receptor's source is a woman between 35 and 50 years old with acute or convalescent COVID-19. CDR3 coding DNA: TGTGCCAGCAGCTCTTTGACAGGAGACTATGGCTACACCTTC. This sequence encodes CASSSLTGDYGYTF.